The clone carrying this T cell receptor beta chain has just a few counts. Other nucleotide sequences from this sample produce the same CDR3. The sample is drawn from a study of beta chain features in type 1 diabetes. Isolated RNA was reverse transcribed in full, so expressed TCRB transcripts were sequenced. Profiled with immunoSEQ multiplex PCR; TCRdb holds only in-frame clones, not every one. The sample yields roughly 240,000 clones, roughly 15% seen once. The source material was naive CD4+ T cells from blood. The sequence was collected from a woman aged 40 to 50 in good health.

The CDR3 nucleotides read TGTGCCAGCAGCCTCGACAGGGGACGAGGCTACACCTTC. It translates to CASSLDRGRGYTF. This chain links TRBV11-2 with TRBJ1-2; 8 bases map to TRBD1. The CDR3 contains 13 residues. The trim removed 5 bases at V and 8 bases at J, leaving 7 bases unmatched. CDR1 and CDR2 (germline): SGHAT, FQNNGV.